The 21 T cell receptor beta chains given below trace back to one sample, sequenced in a study of neurological immune-mediated disorders. Each CDR3 protein gets one entry after TCRdb re-called the 5' RACE reads with MiXCR. The sample comprises just under 45,000 distinct CDR3 sequences, approximately 11% of which are singletons, and over 1% rests with the top ten. Sequencing input: PBMCs. All receptors come from a female donor in good health.

This chain uses TRBV2 with TRBJ1-5, with a weak D call TRBD1 (6 bases). The germline V and J ends were trimmed by 8 bases and 6 bases, with 17 bases remaining between them. Per the germline V gene, CDR1 is SNHLY and CDR2 is FYNNEI. CDR3 length: 14 residues. For the CDR3, the DNA is TGTGCCAGCTATAGGGGGAGTGTTGGTCAGCCCCAGCATTTT. It specifies CASYRGSVGQPQHF.

This clonotype was counted many times. CDR3 nucleotides: TGTGCCACCAGCAGTTATGGACGGGGGGATTCCTACGAGCAGTACTTC. Protein: CATSSYGRGDSYEQYF. The chain joins TRBV15 to TRBJ2-7; TRBD2 matches 7 bases. Germline values: CDR1 LNHNV, CDR2 YYDKDF (reference sequence). The trim removed 3 bases at V and 1 base at J, leaving 9 bases unmatched. The CDR3 runs 16 residues.

This clonotype was picked up many times. The gene calls are TRBV27 and TRBJ2-4; D perhaps matches TRBD1 (6 bases). CDR3 size: 14 residues. The V end lost 2 bases, the J end lost 2 bases, and 7 bases lay between the germline ends. The germline V gene has CDR1 MNHEY and CDR2 SMNVEV (reference sequence). The chain's CDR3 is CASSLQGTKNIQYF. The CDR3, as DNA: TGTGCCAGCAGTTTACAGGGGACCAAAAACATTCAGTACTTC.

Ten or more counts support this clonotype. J is TRBJ2-1 and V is TRBV5-1, with D possibly matching TRBD1 (6 bases). The V end lost 3 bases, the J end lost 4 bases, and 14 bases lay between the germline ends. The germline V gene has CDR1 SGHRS and CDR2 YFSETQ. The CDR3 has 15 residues. In nucleotides, the CDR3 is TGCGCCAGCAGCTCCGGGACACTATCTTACAATGAGCAGTTCTTC. Protein sequence: CASSSGTLSYNEQFF.

The rearrangement joins TRBV20-1 to TRBJ2-5; D call uncertain. The CDR3 is 14 residues long. The germline V gene encodes CDR1 DFQATT and CDR2 SNEGSKA (reference sequence). Trimming pared 0 bases from V and 4 bases from J, leaving 12 bases between. The CDR3 here is CSARDLGPRETQYF. CDR3 nucleotide sequence: TGCAGTGCTAGAGATCTGGGCCCGCGAGAGACCCAGTACTTC.

Note on this clonotype: A much larger clone is a single base away; this may be a read error. The V gene is TRBV29-1, the J gene TRBJ2-7, with a possible D match to TRBD1 (6 bases). Trimming left V 4 bases short and J 5 bases short, with 18 bases between. The CDR3 is 14 residues long. Germline V gene lookup returns CDR1 SQVTM and CDR2 ANQGSEA. CDR3 residues: CSVGDMGPWDEQYF. The CDR3 DNA reads as TGCAGCGTTGGGGACATGGGGCCATGGGACGAGCAGTACTTC.

In this sample, this clonotype turned up many times. This chain's CDR3 is CASSLAVGAGGYNEQFF. DNA for the CDR3: TGCGCCAGCAGCTTGGCCGTGGGAGCCGGGGGATATAATGAGCAGTTCTTC. The J gene is TRBJ2-1, the V gene TRBV5-1; D may be TRBD2 (6 bases). Trimming took off 0 bases at V and 7 bases at J, with 20 bases between the two ends. The CDR3 totals 17 residues. Germline values: CDR1 SGHRS, CDR2 YFSETQ. Variable domain in full (rest from reference TRBV5-1 and TRBJ2-1): KAGVTQTPRYLIKTRGQQVTLSCSPISGHRSVSWYQQTPGQGLQFLFEYFSETQRNKGNFPGRFSGRQFSNSRSEMNVSTLELGDSALYLCASSLAVGAGGYNEQFFGPGTRLTVL.

This clonotype showed up many times. The J gene is TRBJ1-4, the V gene TRBV6-5; tentative D call: TRBD1 (5 bases). Trimming cost V 3 bases and J 8 bases, with 13 bases left between them. Germline CDR1 reads MNHEY; CDR2 reads SVGAGI. The CDR3 spans 14 residues. The CDR3 region has the DNA TGTGCCAGCAGTTATGTAGCAGGGTCCGAAAAACTGTTTTTT. Protein product: CASSYVAGSEKLFF.

This clonotype was seen many times. The chain uses TRBV20-1 and TRBJ1-2; TRBD1 matches 9 bases. Per the germline V gene, CDR1 is DFQATT and CDR2 is SNEGSKA (reference sequence). CDR3 length equals 14 residues. V dropped 1 base and J dropped 5; count of bases not matched to a gene: 5. In DNA form, the CDR3 reads TGCAGTGCTAGAGGGGACAGGGCGGGGTATGGCTACACCTTC. This codes for CSARGDRAGYGYTF.

This clonotype was recorded many times. The chain links TRBV11-3 to TRBJ2-3, with D hard to call. The CDR3 runs to 14 residues. The ends were cut back, 5 bases at V and 2 bases at J, with 11 bases in the middle. The germline V gene has CDR1 SGHNT and CDR2 YENEEA. The CDR3 is CASSITGSTDTQYF. The CDR3 DNA reads as TGTGCCAGCAGCATAACTGGATCCACAGATACGCAGTATTTT.

This clonotype was found many times. The chain employs TRBV2 and TRBJ2-1; D gene ambiguous. The V end was cut by 7 bases, the J end by 7 bases, with 17 bases between. The CDR3 loop spans 14 amino acids. Germline V lookup: CDR1 SNHLY, CDR2 FYNNEI. CDR3 nucleotide sequence: TGTGCCAGCAACGCAGCCTCACCGGAGAATGAGCAGTTCTTC. It is translated as CASNAASPENEQFF.

This clonotype was found many times. V gene TRBV10-3 combines with J gene TRBJ2-7, with 9 positions matching TRBD2. Germline-derived CDR1 and CDR2 are ENHRY and SYGVKD. J gave up 2 bases and V 0 bases, and 5 bases lay outside the gene matches. This CDR3 contains 16 residues. CDR3 sequence (DNA): TGTGCCATCAGTGAGTCCCTGACTAGCGGAACCTACGAGCAGTACTTC. It translates to CAISESLTSGTYEQYF.

There are many counts of this clonotype. The rearrangement joins TRBV19 to TRBJ1-2, with D unclear. The CDR3 has 16 residues. V was shortened by 4 bases and J by 0 bases, with 15 bases between the two germline ends. Germline V gives CDR1 LNHDA, CDR2 SQIVND (reference sequence). CDR3 coding DNA: TGTGCCAGTAGTACATCATCTGGGGTCTCTAACTATGGCTACACCTTC. This codes for CASSTSSGVSNYGYTF.

This clonotype came up many times. The V call is TRBV6-6, the J call TRBJ2-2, with a weak D call TRBD2 (6 bases). The germline V and J ends were trimmed by 6 bases and 2 bases, with 16 bases remaining between them. This CDR3 comprises 16 residues. In germline, CDR1 is MNHNY, CDR2 SVGAGI (reference sequence). Here the CDR3 DNA reads TGTGCCAGCAGCCCCTCGGGGCGGGAAAACACCGGGGAGCTGTTTTTT. Residues: CASSPSGRENTGELFF.

With respect to this clonotype: A much larger clonotype is one base distant, so this may be a read error. The rearrangement joins TRBV5-1 to TRBJ1-1; D gene ambiguous. The CDR3 spans 21 residues. From germline, CDR1 is SGHRS and CDR2 YFSETQ. CDR3 residues: CANSLKGNLLGNHPLDTEAFF. CDR3 coding DNA: TGCGCCAACAGCTTGAAGGGTAACCTTCTAGGAAACCACCCCCTCGACACTGAAGCTTTCTTT.

This clonotype was found many times. V is TRBV9 and J is TRBJ1-1; perhaps TRBD1 as D (6 bases). V lost 0 bases and J lost 1, with 10 bases in between. Germline CDR1 and CDR2: SGDLS and YYNGEE. This CDR3 has 15 residues. The CDR3 reads CASSVVPGENTEAFF. Here the CDR3 DNA reads TGTGCCAGCAGCGTAGTCCCAGGGGAGAACACTGAAGCTTTCTTT.

This clonotype occurred many times. The V and J genes are TRBV5-1 and TRBJ2-1; D not certain. Germline assignment: CDR1 SGHRS and CDR2 YFSETQ. The V end lost 4 bases, the J end lost 0 bases, and 8 bases lay between the germline ends. This CDR3 contains 14 residues. CDR3 sequence (DNA): TGCGCCAGCAGCCCGGCGTTCTCCTACAATGAGCAGTTCTTC. The encoded protein is CASSPAFSYNEQFF.

This clonotype showed up just a few times. The genes are TRBV6-6 and TRBJ1-3; D is ambiguous. This CDR3 is 14 amino acids long. CDR1 is MNHNY, CDR2 SVGAGI, per germline (reference sequence). With 7 bases removed from V and 0 bases from J, the gap between germline ends came to 10 bases. CDR3 in amino acids: CASTTPSSGNTIYF. For the CDR3, the DNA is TGTGCCAGCACCACCCCCAGCTCTGGAAACACCATATATTTT.

This clonotype has at least ten counts. The chain carries TRBV6-5 and TRBJ2-1; TRBD2 aligns across 10 bases. There are 15 residues in the CDR3. The J segment lost 5 bases and the V segment lost 5 bases, leaving 6 bases of the junction unmatched. Germline values: CDR1 MNHEY, CDR2 SVGAGI. The CDR3 nucleotides read TGTGCCAGCAGTGAACTAGCGGGAACCCACAATGAGCAGTTCTTC. It specifies CASSELAGTHNEQFF.

This clonotype was seen many times. The genes are TRBV20-1 and TRBJ2-1, with D unclear. CDR1 and CDR2 (germline): DFQATT, SNEGSKA (reference sequence). CDR3 length: 13 residues. Trimming stripped 6 bases from V and 7 bases from J, with 16 bases between. This CDR3 reads CSASWQMGNEQFF. The CDR3 bases are TGCAGTGCGTCGTGGCAGATGGGAAATGAGCAGTTCTTC.

This clonotype was seen many times. The V call is TRBV29-1, the J call TRBJ2-1; 11 positions agree with TRBD2. The CDR3 runs to 15 residues. V dropped 5 bases and J dropped 4; count of bases not matched to a gene: 7. The germline gives CDR1 SQVTM, CDR2 ANQGSEA. The CDR3 loop reads CSVRLAGGGYNEQFF. CDR3 DNA sequence: TGCAGCGTTCGTTTAGCGGGAGGGGGATACAATGAGCAGTTCTTC.